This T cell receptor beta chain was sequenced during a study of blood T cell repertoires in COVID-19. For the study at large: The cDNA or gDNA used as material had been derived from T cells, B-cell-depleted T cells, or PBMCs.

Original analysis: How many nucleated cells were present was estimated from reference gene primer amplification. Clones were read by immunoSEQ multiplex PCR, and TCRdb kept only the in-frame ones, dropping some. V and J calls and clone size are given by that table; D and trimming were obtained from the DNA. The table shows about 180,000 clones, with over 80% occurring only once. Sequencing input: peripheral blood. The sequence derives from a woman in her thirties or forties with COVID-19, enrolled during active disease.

CDR3 protein: CSVEGSRGSVFGYEQYF. The CDR3 coding sequence is TGCAGCGTTGAAGGATCCCGGGGTAGCGTTTTCGGCTACGAGCAGTACTTC. The gene calls are TRBV29-1 and TRBJ2-7; possibly TRBD2 for D (5 bases). The CDR3 runs to 17 residues. Trimming stripped 1 base from V and 3 bases from J, with 22 bases between. Germline V gene data show CDR1 as SQVTM and CDR2 as ANQGSEA.